This TCR beta chain was identified in a study of blood T cell repertoires in COVID-19. Whole-study context: Collection of acute and convalescent COVID-19 samples took place in the United States, Italy and Spain. From T cells, B-cell-depleted T cells, or PBMCs came the material, which was cDNA or gDNA.

Authors' data handling: The assay estimated nucleated cells by amplifying reference gene primers. Here immunoSEQ multiplex PCR was the method, and the copy in TCRdb shows in-frame clones only, minus some. V, J and clone size reflect that table, while D and trimming were determined from the DNA. The table records roughly 120,000 clones, approximately 87% of them present only once. There are 14 residues in the CDR3. The ends were cut back, 6 bases at V and 0 bases at J, with 6 bases in the middle. Germline lookup yields CDR1 MNHEY and CDR2 SVGEGT. This clonotype was obtained from a man aged 25-45 years with acute or convalescent COVID-19. This sequence joins TRBV6-2 or TRBV6-3 and TRBJ2-6; D gene unclear. Sequenced input: peripheral blood. The CDR3 protein is CASSRSSGANVLTF. CDR3 nucleotide sequence: TGTGCCAGCAGCCGGAGCTCTGGGGCCAACGTCCTGACTTTC.